The clone carrying this T cell receptor beta chain appeared a single time. Its antigen is still unknown. The data were taken from a study of cytomegalovirus exposure and HLA in healthy donors. The PCR employed 60 Vbeta primers together with 13 Jbeta primers. Method: immunoSEQ multiplex PCR; TCRdb's copy keeps in-frame clones and lacks some. The sample lists 200,000 or so clones, roughly 84% seen once, with 1.7% in the top ten. Germline V gene sequence: CDR1 SGHVS, CDR2 FQNEAQ. V was clipped by 2 bases and J by 0 bases, with 13 bases between them. The CDR3 sequence is 16 residues long. Findings of the study overall: TCR beta sequences reportedly predicted the HLA-A and HLA-B alleles of most subjects accurately.

The TCR sequence derives from a man aged 50-60 years in good health and CMV-seronegative. The source material was PBMCs. This chain connects TRBV7-8 to TRBJ2-5, with a tentative D call TRBD2 (5 bases). The CDR3 loop is CASSLLQREYQETQYF. CDR3 nucleotides: TGTGCCAGCAGCTTACTCCAGAGGGAGTACCAAGAGACCCAGTACTTC.